The 27 T cell receptor beta chains presented below share a single source sample, sequenced in a study of PD-1 blockade in classical Hodgkin lymphoma. Data came from immunoSEQ multiplex PCR; TCRdb stores just in-frame clones and leaves some out. The table records 18,000 or so clones, about 85% of them present only once. Indicated time point: newly diagnosed, previously untreated cHL patient sample. Thawed PBMCs underwent magnetic negative selection to yield purified CD4+ T cells. Sample: CD4+ T cells from blood. The receptors were gathered from a human donor with classical Hodgkin lymphoma.

This chain joins TRBV18 and TRBJ1-5, with 8 bases that match TRBD1. Germline CDR1 KGHSH, CDR2 LQKENI. The CDR3 runs to 14 residues. The V gene end was trimmed by 3 bases and the J gene end by 3 bases; junction bases not matched to a gene: 1. CDR3 DNA sequence: TGTGCCAGCTCACCGGACAGGGTCAATCAGCCCCAGCATTTT. Its translation: CASSPDRVNQPQHF.

This clone was detected only once. The chain is built from TRBV6-6 and TRBJ1-3; 10 nucleotides line up with TRBD1. J lost 6 bases, V lost 6 bases, and 8 bases had no gene match. CDR3 length equals 15 residues. In germline, CDR1 is MNHNY, CDR2 SVGAGI (reference sequence). The CDR3 is CASRLGTGETNTIYF. The DNA for the CDR3 is TGTGCCAGCAGGCTCGGGACAGGGGAGACAAACACCATATATTTT.

The gene calls are TRBV19 and TRBJ1-1, with D unresolved. Per the germline V gene, CDR1 is LNHDA and CDR2 is SQIVND (reference sequence). This CDR3 region has 13 residues. V was pared by 5 bases and J by 4 bases, with 11 bases between. CDR3 DNA sequence: TGTGCCAGTAGTCCTTATCCAGGCACTGAAGCTTTCTTT. As protein: CASSPYPGTEAFF.

As for this clone: The sample holds other DNA sequences that translate to the same CDR3. In DNA form, the CDR3 reads TGCGCCAGCAGCTTGGGGGGTACGAACACCGGGGAGCTGTTTTTT. Protein: CASSLGGTNTGELFF. The chain is built from TRBV5-1 and TRBJ2-2; D gene ambiguous. CDR3 size: 15 residues. Germline loops: CDR1 SGHRS, CDR2 YFSETQ. Deletions cut 0 bases from V and 0 bases from J, with 6 bases between.

J is TRBJ2-7 and V is TRBV25-1; 13 nucleotides line up with TRBD2. The length of the CDR3 is 17 residues. Germline lookup yields CDR1 MGHDK and CDR2 SYGVNS. J gave up 2 bases and V 2 bases, and 6 bases lay outside the gene matches. CDR3 loop: CASSETLAGGPTYEQYF. The CDR3 coding sequence is TGTGCCAGCAGTGAAACACTAGCGGGAGGGCCCACCTACGAGCAGTACTTC.

J is TRBJ2-5 and V is TRBV27; D gene unclear. Germline CDR1 and CDR2: MNHEY and SMNVEV (reference sequence). The CDR3 covers 17 residues. Trimming removed 3 bases from V and 1 base from J, with 18 bases in between. The CDR3 coding sequence is TGTGCCAGCAGTTTGGGTAGCAGGCCCTCCCTCCAAGAGACCCAGTACTTC. It specifies CASSLGSRPSLQETQYF.

The CDR3 spells CASRPRLAGAHEQYF. DNA of the CDR3: TGTGCCAGCAGACCTAGACTAGCGGGAGCCCACGAGCAGTACTTC. The chain joins TRBV6-5 to TRBJ2-7; 12 nucleotides match TRBD2. V was clipped by 6 bases and J by 5 bases; unmatched bases: 8. This CDR3 contains 15 residues. Germline CDR1 and CDR2: MNHEY and SVGAGI.

This clone was detected only a few times. The rearrangement joins TRBV15 to TRBJ2-6; D uncertain. CDR1 is LNHNV, CDR2 YYDKDF, per germline (reference sequence). V was pared by 0 bases and J by 10 bases, with 7 bases between. The length of the CDR3 is 13 residues. CDR3 loop: CATSRDLPNVLTF. The CDR3 nucleotides read TGTGCCACCAGCAGAGATCTCCCGAACGTCCTGACTTTC. The entire variable domain, with the rest obtained from reference TRBV15 and TRBJ2-6, is as follows: DAMVIQNPRYQVTQFGKPVTLSCSQTLNHNVMYWYQQKSSQAPKLLFHYYDKDFNNEADTPDNFQSRRPNTSFCFLDIRSPGLGDTAMYLCATSRDLPNVLTFGAGSRLTVL.

V is TRBV18 and J is TRBJ2-5; 8 bases align to TRBD1. The CDR3 is 15 residues long. Germline V gene sequence: CDR1 KGHSH, CDR2 LQKENI. Unmatched junction bases numbered 5, after V lost 0 bases and J lost 5 bases. In nucleotides, the CDR3 is TGTGCCAGCTCACCACCGGCAGGGGGCCGTGAGACCCAGTACTTC. It specifies CASSPPAGGRETQYF.

V usage is TRBV2 and J usage is TRBJ1-2, with 8 bases aligning to TRBD1. Germline V gene data show CDR1 as SNHLY and CDR2 as FYNNEI. The CDR3 has 14 amino acids. The ends lost 6 bases at V and 6 bases at J; junction bases unmatched: 9. The CDR3 loop reads CASSAAQGANGYTF. CDR3 DNA sequence: TGTGCCAGCAGCGCAGCTCAGGGGGCAAATGGCTACACCTTC.

The gene calls are TRBV28 and TRBJ1-1, with TRBD1 matching 7 bases. Per the germline V gene, CDR1 is MDHEN and CDR2 is SYDVKM. Trimming cost V 6 bases and J 3 bases; bases outside gene matches: 10. The CDR3 has 15 amino acids. CDR3 loop: CASSPLGGEDTEAFF. CDR3 nucleotides: TGTGCCAGCAGCCCCCTAGGGGGCGAGGACACTGAAGCTTTCTTT.

The gene calls are TRBV5-4 and TRBJ1-2, with D possibly being TRBD1 (5 bases). V dropped 0 bases and J dropped 6 bases, with 18 bases sitting between them. This CDR3 is 16 amino acids long. CDR1 and CDR2 from the germline V gene are SGHNT and YYREEE (reference sequence). CDR3 sequence: CASSLGGGGPRNGYTF. DNA for the CDR3: TGTGCCAGCAGCTTGGGGGGGGGAGGACCTAGGAATGGCTACACCTTC. The complete variable domain, with remaining parts taken from reference TRBV5-4 and TRBJ1-2, reads ETGVTQSPTHLIKTRGQQVTLRCSSQSGHNTVSWYQQALGQGPQFIFQYYREEENGRGNFPPRFSGLQFPNYSSELNVNALELDDSALYLCASSLGGGGPRNGYTFGSGTRLTVV.

V gene TRBV10-1 combines with J gene TRBJ2-2, with D possibly TRBD2 on 5 matching bases. Trimming removed 4 bases from V and 4 bases from J, with 10 bases in between. The CDR3 sequence is 14 residues long. Germline lookup yields CDR1 WNHNN and CDR2 SYGVQD (reference sequence). The CDR3 DNA reads TGCGCCAGCAGTGTCGGACGGGGCACCGGGGAGCTGTTTTTT. Translation: CASSVGRGTGELFF.

The chain is built from TRBV6-1 and TRBJ2-2; the match to TRBD2 covers 12 bases. The CDR3 sequence is 18 residues long. With V trimmed by 1 base and J by 3 bases, 6 bases remained unmatched. The germline V gene has CDR1 MNHNS and CDR2 SASEGT. This CDR3 is CASSEGALAGGYTGELFF. CDR3 bases: TGTGCCAGCAGTGAAGGGGCCCTAGCGGGAGGGTACACCGGGGAGCTGTTTTTT.

CDR3 region: CASSLQTGRTGELFF. As DNA, the CDR3 is TGTGCCAGCAGCTTACAAACAGGGCGAACCGGGGAGCTGTTTTTT. V is TRBV6-5 and J is TRBJ2-2, with D possibly matching TRBD1 (6 bases). The CDR3 runs to 15 residues. From germline, CDR1 is MNHEY and CDR2 SVGAGI. Trimming stripped 6 bases from V and 5 bases from J, with 16 bases between.

This clone was seen more than once but under ten times. V usage is TRBV7-9 and J usage is TRBJ2-3; D is unresolved. CDR1 and CDR2 from the germline V gene are SEHNR and FQNEAQ (reference sequence). CDR3 length: 15 residues. Trimming cost V 1 base and J 5 bases, with 13 bases left between them. This chain's CDR3 is CASSLGGPKGDTQYF. For the CDR3, the DNA is TGTGCCAGCAGCTTAGGTGGCCCTAAAGGAGATACGCAGTATTTT.

This clone appeared a few times. This chain uses TRBV10-3 with TRBJ1-1, with D perhaps matching TRBD1 (6 bases). Germline V lookup: CDR1 ENHRY, CDR2 SYGVKD. V was cut by 10 bases and J by 8 bases, with 17 bases left in between. CDR3 length equals 12 residues. The CDR3: CATRPSGAEAFF. In DNA form, the CDR3 reads TGTGCCACAAGGCCATCAGGGGCCGAAGCTTTCTTT.

This sequence joins TRBV28 and TRBJ1-3, with D hard to call. Germline values: CDR1 MDHEN, CDR2 SYDVKM. V lost 1 base, J lost 0 bases, and 10 bases lay in between. The CDR3 has 16 residues. CDR3 amino acids: CASSLSPIISGNTIYF. CDR3 DNA sequence: TGTGCCAGCAGTTTATCCCCAATTATCTCTGGAAACACCATATATTTT.

The chain has TRBV28 and TRBJ2-2, with 15 bases aligning to TRBD2. The V and J ends lost 6 bases and 6 bases, in that order; junction bases with no gene match: 5. The CDR3 sequence is 16 residues long. Germline-derived CDR1 and CDR2 are MDHEN and SYDVKM. The chain's CDR3 is CASSRGLAGGAGELFF. CDR3 nucleotide sequence: TGTGCCAGCAGCCGTGGACTAGCGGGAGGGGCCGGGGAGCTGTTTTTT.

J is TRBJ2-7 and V is TRBV18, with a tentative D call TRBD1 (6 bases). The V end lost 8 bases, the J end lost 2 bases, and 13 bases lay between the germline ends. The germline CDR1 and CDR2 sequences are KGHSH and LQKENI. There are 13 residues in the CDR3. The CDR3 protein is CASDSGQTYEQYF. DNA for the CDR3: TGTGCCAGCGACAGTGGACAGACCTACGAGCAGTACTTC.

Here the CDR3 reads CASSSQASGFGNEQFF. The CDR3 DNA is TGCGCCAGCAGCTCCCAGGCCAGCGGGTTCGGGAATGAGCAGTTCTTC. J is TRBJ2-1 and V is TRBV5-1; a possible D gene is TRBD2 (6 bases). Germline CDR1 SGHRS, CDR2 YFSETQ. The V and J ends lost 3 bases and 7 bases respectively, with 20 bases between them. The CDR3 contains 16 residues.

V is TRBV7-8 and J is TRBJ2-6, with D hard to call. Germline loops: CDR1 SGHVS, CDR2 FQNEAQ. The CDR3 contains 17 residues. Between the trimmed V and J ends, which lost 5 bases and 0 bases, there was a span of 14 bases. CDR3 sequence reads: CASSPKERISGANVLTF. DNA of the CDR3: TGTGCCAGCAGCCCCAAGGAACGGATCTCTGGGGCCAACGTCCTGACTTTC.

The V call is TRBV2, the J call TRBJ1-1, with unresolved D. Germline V gives CDR1 SNHLY, CDR2 FYNNEI. This CDR3 spans 14 amino acids. V was shortened by 5 bases and J by 2 bases, with 12 bases between the two germline ends. The CDR3 DNA is TGTGCCAGCAGTACTCCCTGGGTTAACACTGAAGCTTTCTTT. It yields the protein CASSTPWVNTEAFF.

The J gene is TRBJ2-7, the V gene TRBV7-2; D remains unclear. This CDR3 has 13 residues. CDR1 and CDR2 (germline): SGHTA, FQGNSA. The germline V and J ends were trimmed by 1 base and 3 bases, with 7 bases remaining between them. CDR3 protein: CASSLEFGYEQYF. CDR3 sequence (DNA): TGTGCCAGCAGCTTAGAGTTCGGCTACGAGCAGTACTTC.

The J gene is TRBJ2-7, the V gene TRBV19, with D perhaps matching TRBD1 (5 bases). The germline CDR1 and CDR2 sequences are LNHDA and SQIVND (reference sequence). The CDR3 length is 16 residues. V shed 3 bases and J shed 0 bases, with 15 bases lying between them. This CDR3 is CASSISAGPSSYEQYF. In nucleotides, the CDR3 is TGTGCCAGTAGTATTTCCGCAGGGCCCAGCTCCTACGAGCAGTACTTC.

This chain uses TRBV29-1 with TRBJ2-2; D ambiguous. Germline loops: CDR1 SQVTM, CDR2 ANQGSEA. The CDR3 is 14 amino acids. Trimming left V 7 bases short and J 1 base short, with 13 bases between. CDR3 region: CSGTRGMNTGELFF. CDR3 in DNA: TGCAGCGGAACTCGAGGCATGAACACCGGGGAGCTGTTTTTT.

The V call is TRBV5-1, the J call TRBJ1-1; D is unresolved. The CDR3 has 16 amino acids. In germline, CDR1 is SGHRS, CDR2 YFSETQ. V was trimmed by 1 base and J by 1 base, leaving 14 bases between them. CDR3 loop: CASSLHLREANTEAFF. The CDR3 region has the DNA TGCGCCAGCAGCTTGCATCTTCGGGAAGCGAACACTGAAGCTTTCTTT.